Presented here are 7 T cell receptor beta chains from one specimen sequenced in a study of control samples from healthy donors and cancer patients. Method: immunoSEQ multiplex PCR; TCRdb's copy keeps in-frame clones and lacks some. This sample has roughly 130,000 clones; approximately 89% occur once, and the top ten carry roughly 8.6%. The specimen was blood. Every receptor here comes from a man aged 18 to 35 in good health.

This chain connects TRBV12-5 to TRBJ1-1; D is uncertain. Germline V gene data show CDR1 as LGHNT and CDR2 as FRNRAP. The V end lost 1 base, the J end lost 1 base, and 4 bases lay between the germline ends. The length of the CDR3 is 13 residues. CDR3 region: CASGLGQNTEAFF. DNA for the CDR3: TGTGCTAGTGGTTTGGGCCAGAACACTGAAGCTTTCTTT. The full variable domain, completed using reference TRBV12-5 and TRBJ1-1, is DARVTQTPRHKVTEMGQEVTMRCQPILGHNTVFWYRQTMMQGLELLAYFRNRAPLDDSGMPKDRFSAEMPDATLATLKIQPSEPRDSAVYFCASGLGQNTEAFFGQGTRLTVV.

The J gene is TRBJ2-6, the V gene TRBV18; tentatively, D is TRBD1 or TRBD2 (5 bases each). The CDR3 has 18 amino acids. Germline V gene data show CDR1 as KGHSH and CDR2 as LQKENI. The V end was cut by 3 bases, the J end by 0 bases, with 15 bases between. The CDR3 DNA is TGTGCCAGCTCACCCGGGGCTAGGACCTTCTCTGGGGCCAACGTCCTGACTTTC. Encoded protein: CASSPGARTFSGANVLTF.

This clone was detected only a few times. The chain joins TRBV5-1 to TRBJ1-1; no firm D call. V dropped 6 bases and J dropped 5 bases, with 17 bases sitting between them. This CDR3 is built from 14 residues. Germline V gene sequence: CDR1 SGHRS, CDR2 YFSETQ. This CDR3 reads CASMEGNKGTEAFF. The CDR3 DNA is TGCGCCAGCATGGAAGGGAATAAAGGGACTGAAGCTTTCTTT.

The genes are TRBV6-5 and TRBJ1-4; 7 nucleotides agree with TRBD1. The germline V gene has CDR1 MNHEY and CDR2 SVGAGI. The CDR3 extends over 15 amino acids. J lost 7 bases, V lost 0 bases, and 5 bases had no gene match. The CDR3 reads CASSYSAGGGEKLFF. CDR3 coding DNA: TGTGCCAGCAGTTACTCGGCAGGGGGAGGTGAAAAACTGTTTTTT.

This clone was seen a few times. CDR3 DNA sequence: TGTGCCAGCAGCCTAGGGCTAGACAGGGATAGCAATCAGCCCCAGCATTTT. It codes for CASSLGLDRDSNQPQHF. This chain connects TRBV7-6 to TRBJ1-5, with 7 bases matching TRBD1. The CDR3 covers 17 residues. Losses at the gene ends were 5 bases for V and 0 bases for J; bases not matched to a gene: 10. The germline gives CDR1 SGHVS, CDR2 FNYEAQ.

The rearrangement joins TRBV9 to TRBJ2-2; D gene unclear. CDR1 is SGDLS, CDR2 YYNGEE, per germline. CDR3 size: 15 residues. V was trimmed by 4 bases and J by 0 bases, leaving 10 bases between them. The CDR3 loop reads CASSPASPNTGELFF. The CDR3 nucleotides read TGTGCCAGCAGCCCCGCCAGCCCGAACACCGGGGAGCTGTTTTTT.

This sequence joins TRBV20-1 and TRBJ1-1; no clear D gene. The germline gives CDR1 DFQATT, CDR2 SNEGSKA (reference sequence). With 3 bases removed from V and 7 bases from J, the gap between germline ends came to 9 bases. This CDR3 region has 11 residues. The CDR3 protein is CSASPGFEAFF. DNA of the CDR3: TGCAGTGCTAGCCCGGGCTTTGAAGCTTTCTTT.